Shown below are 11 T cell receptor delta chains from a single sample sequenced in a study of gamma-delta T cells after stem cell transplantation. TCRdb reanalysed the RT-PCR reads via CATT. The sample carries around 7,800 delta-chain clones, more than 14% recorded once. Sequenced input: gamma-delta T cells. All receptors come from a human donor. It is not recorded whose cells these are; they may come from a transplant donor.

About this clone itself: Possible read error: a much larger clone is one base away. The chain employs TRDV1 and TRDJ1; 12 bases map to TRDD3. After removal of 4 bases from V and 7 bases from J, the junction contained 19 bases not matched to a gene. The CDR3 length is 19 residues. CDR1 and CDR2 (germline): TSWWSYY, QGS. CDR3 in DNA: TGTGCTCTTGGGGGGGAGGCCGTCCTAGGCTGGGGGATACGTGGTAAACTCATCTTT. This sequence encodes CALGGEAVLGWGIRGKLIF.

This clone was recorded a few times. This chain joins TRDV1 and TRDJ1; 9 bases agree with TRDD2. Germline values: CDR1 TSWWSYY, CDR2 QGS. V lost 4 bases, J lost 0 bases, and 21 bases stayed unmatched. CDR3 length: 21 amino acids. The DNA for the CDR3 is TGTGCTCTTGGGGTTACCCTTCCTACTTTGGCATGGGAGCCGAACACCGATAAACTCATCTTT. Encoded protein: CALGVTLPTLAWEPNTDKLIF.

This clone is medium-sized. The rearrangement links TRDV1 to TRDJ1; unclear D gene. Germline V gene sequence: CDR1 TSWWSYY, CDR2 QGS. The CDR3 is 18 amino acids. V shed 1 base and J shed 11 bases, with 29 bases lying between them. The CDR3 sequence: CALGERRLRPFLREILIF. In nucleotides, the CDR3 is TGTGCTCTTGGGGAACGACGCCTCCGTCCCTTTTTACGCGAGATCCTCATCTTT.

For this clone: A far bigger clonotype differs at one base, so this is likely a read error. The rearrangement links TRDV2 to TRDJ2, with D maybe TRDD3 (6 bases). Germline lookup yields CDR1 GEAIGNYY and CDR2 EKD. V was trimmed by 3 bases and J by 9 bases, leaving 16 bases between them. The length of the CDR3 is 14 residues. The CDR3: CACDLGMESTQLFF. The CDR3 DNA is TGTGCCTGTGACCTGGGGATGGAGTCGACACAACTCTTCTTT.

About this clone itself: At the DNA level, this CDR3 is encoded by other sequences in the same sample as well. The V and J genes are TRDV1 and TRDJ1; 7 nucleotides line up with TRDD3. The CDR3 runs 10 residues. Trimming at V came to 4 bases and at J to 14 bases, leaving 4 bases not matched to a gene. Germline CDR1 reads TSWWSYY; CDR2 reads QGS. For the CDR3, the DNA is TGTGCTCTTGGGGGGGATACACTAATCTTT. Translating it yields CALGGDTLIF.

About this clone: A much larger clone lies one base from this, so it may be a read error. The chain has TRDV2 and TRDJ3, with D perhaps TRDD3 (6 bases). This CDR3 region has 16 residues. Germline values: CDR1 GEAIGNYY, CDR2 EKD. This CDR3 is CACDWGASWGTRQMFF. CDR3 coding DNA: TGTGCCTGTGACTGGGGGGCCTCCTGGGGCACCCGACAGATGTTTTTC.

This clone was observed a handful of times. The V and J genes are TRDV1 and TRDJ1; 8 bases map to TRDD3. This CDR3 is built from 18 residues. The V gene end was trimmed by 5 bases and the J gene end by 0 bases; junction bases not matched to a gene: 14. Germline CDR1 is TSWWSYY and CDR2 is QGS. CDR3 sequence reads: CALGIEERGYSYTDKLIF. Here the CDR3 DNA reads TGTGCTCTTGGGATCGAAGAGCGGGGATACTCCTACACCGATAAACTCATCTTT.

This clone is termed medium-sized. The chain links TRDV1 to TRDJ1; 11 bases are shared with TRDD3. Germline V gene data show CDR1 as TSWWSYY and CDR2 as QGS. The CDR3 spans 23 residues. The V and J ends lost 0 bases and 0 bases, in that order; junction bases with no gene match: 21. The CDR3 sequence: CALGELGVLSWGIRPTYTDKLIF. The CDR3 DNA follows: TGTGCTCTTGGGGAACTTGGCGTCCTGAGTTGGGGGATACGCCCCACGTACACCGATAAACTCATCTTT.

This clone is labeled as medium-sized. The chain is built from TRDV2 and TRDJ2, with 8 nucleotides matching TRDD3. The CDR3 totals 16 residues. The V gene's germline CDR1 is GEAIGNYY and CDR2 EKD. V shed 1 base, J shed 5 bases, and the junction held 8 bases outside the gene matches. CDR3 loop: CACDTTVLGGTAQLFF. In nucleotides, the CDR3 is TGTGCCTGTGACACGACAGTACTGGGGGGAACAGCACAACTCTTCTTT.

The V and J genes are TRAV29/DV5 and TRDJ1, with 10 bases that match TRDD3. Losses at the gene ends were 1 base for V and 1 base for J; bases not matched to a gene: 16. CDR3 size: 19 residues. Germline CDR1 reads NSMFDY; CDR2 reads ISSIKDK. The CDR3: CAASHKQPDYWGITDKLIF. CDR3 sequence (DNA): TGTGCAGCAAGCCACAAACAACCTGATTACTGGGGGATCACCGATAAACTCATCTTT.

In regard to this clone: A much larger clonotype is one base distant, so this may be a read error. This sample includes further DNA sequences coding for the same CDR3. The chain recombines TRDV1 with TRDJ1, with D unclear. V dropped 4 bases and J dropped 0 bases, with 21 bases sitting between them. CDR1 is TSWWSYY, CDR2 QGS, per germline. The CDR3 totals 18 residues. The CDR3 DNA sequence: TGTGCTCTTGGGGTATTAAGGGGCCTCTCTTCGTACACCGATAAACTCATCTTT. It is translated as CALGVLRGLSSYTDKLIF.